The 21 T cell receptor beta chains below were found in one sample sequenced in a study of shared clonotypes between healthy human individuals. Sequencing used immunoSEQ multiplex PCR; TCRdb keeps in-frame clones, though not all of them. The sample lists about 2.3 million clones; more than 80% were seen once. Material for sequencing was naive CD4+ T cells from PBMCs. The subset: CD45RA+ positively selected. The receptor source for this set is a man between 18 and 35 years old in good health. Some clones in this sample may be carry-over from other donors' samples.

The gene calls are TRBV28 and TRBJ1-3; 7 nucleotides align to TRBD1. Germline-derived CDR1 and CDR2 are MDHEN and SYDVKM. This CDR3 has 16 residues. The V gene end was trimmed by 5 bases and the J gene end by 0 bases; junction bases not matched to a gene: 7. The DNA of the CDR3 is TGTGCCAGCAGTCCGCAAGGGGGCCACTCTGGAAACACCATATATTTT. This translates into CASSPQGGHSGNTIYF.

The chain couples TRBV25-1 to TRBJ2-1; 10 bases line up with TRBD2. After removal of 5 bases from V and 8 bases from J, the junction contained 15 bases not matched to a gene. The CDR3 is 17 amino acids. The germline CDR1 and CDR2 sequences are MGHDK and SYGVNS. CDR3 nucleotide sequence: TGTGCCAGCAGTCCACATAGGACTAGCGGAGGGGCGGATGAGCAGTTCTTC. Translation gives CASSPHRTSGGADEQFF.

The rearrangement uses TRBV28 and TRBJ2-7; the D gene is possibly TRBD2 (6 bases). V lost 6 bases to trimming and J lost 0 bases, with 12 bases between them. Germline-derived CDR1 and CDR2 are MDHEN and SYDVKM. The CDR3 covers 14 residues. The CDR3 reads CASSLALFSYEQYF. CDR3 DNA sequence: TGTGCCAGCAGCCTAGCGCTATTCTCCTACGAGCAGTACTTC.

The chain uses TRBV6-1 and TRBJ1-2; D unresolved. Per the germline V gene, CDR1 is MNHNS and CDR2 is SASEGT. V lost 4 bases to trimming and J lost 7 bases, with 13 bases between them. This CDR3 region has 13 residues. The CDR3 sequence: CASSVGSRLGYTF. The CDR3 nucleotides are TGTGCCAGCAGTGTCGGTTCAAGGCTTGGCTACACCTTC.

V gene TRBV5-1 combines with J gene TRBJ2-1; D possibly uses TRBD1 or TRBD2 (5 bases each). The ends were cut back, 0 bases at V and 4 bases at J, with 11 bases in the middle. The CDR3 extends over 15 amino acids. CDR1 is SGHRS and CDR2 is YFSETQ in the germline V gene. This CDR3 reads CASSLGGALYNEQFF. The CDR3 nucleotides read TGCGCCAGCAGCTTGGGAGGGGCCCTGTACAATGAGCAGTTCTTC.

The chain recombines TRBV18 with TRBJ1-1; no firm D call. CDR3 size: 17 residues. Germline V gives CDR1 KGHSH, CDR2 LQKENI. Trimming took 0 bases from V and 0 from J, leaving 14 bases between them. CDR3 amino acids: CASSPPGPGGLNTEAFF. In nucleotides, the CDR3 is TGTGCCAGCTCACCACCAGGGCCGGGTGGATTGAACACTGAAGCTTTCTTT. The entire variable domain, with the rest obtained from reference TRBV18 and TRBJ1-1, is as follows: NAGVMQNPRHLVRRRGQEARLRCSPMKGHSHVYWYRQLPEEGLKFMVYLQKENIIDESGMPKERFSAEFPKEGPSILRIQQVVRGDSAAYFCASSPPGPGGLNTEAFFGQGTRLTVV.

This chain uses TRBV7-3 with TRBJ2-7; 11 nucleotides line up with TRBD2. The CDR3 covers 15 residues. The germline V gene has CDR1 SGHTA and CDR2 FQGTGA. V was pared by 5 bases and J by 0 bases, with 3 bases of the junction left unmatched. The CDR3 DNA follows: TGTGCCAGCAGCGTGACTAGCGGGACCTCCTACGAGCAGTACTTC. Its translation: CASSVTSGTSYEQYF. Looking up the rest from reference TRBV7-3 and TRBJ2-7 gives the full variable domain: GAGVSQTPSNKVTEKGKYVELRCDPISGHTALYWYRQSLGQGPEFLIYFQGTGAADDSGLPNDRFFAVRPEGSVSTLKIQRTERGDSAVYLCASSVTSGTSYEQYFGPGTRLTVT.

The J gene is TRBJ2-2, the V gene TRBV29-1; no firm D call. Trimming shortened V by 0 bases and J by 0 bases, and 17 bases separated the two germline ends. There are 18 residues in the CDR3. The germline V gene has CDR1 SQVTM and CDR2 ANQGSEA. CDR3 region: CSVEDRLRGTSNTGELFF. Here the CDR3 DNA reads TGCAGCGTTGAAGATCGACTGCGTGGCACATCGAACACCGGGGAGCTGTTTTTT.

The chain has TRBV4-1 and TRBJ2-1; D gene unclear. Trimming stripped 4 bases from V and 8 bases from J, with 9 bases between. There are 12 residues in the CDR3. Per germline, CDR1 MGHRA and CDR2 YSYEKL. CDR3 bases: TGCGCCAGCAGCCCTCCTAGGGATGAGCAGTTCTTC. Its protein is CASSPPRDEQFF.

This clone came up once. The CDR3: CASSAGTPSYTGELFF. The CDR3 DNA follows: TGTGCCAGCAGCGCCGGGACTCCTTCTTACACCGGGGAGCTGTTTTTT. The chain has TRBV9 and TRBJ2-2, with D perhaps matching TRBD2 (6 bases). Germline V gives CDR1 SGDLS, CDR2 YYNGEE. The CDR3 extends over 16 amino acids. V gave up 3 bases and J gave up 3 bases, with 15 bases separating them. Filled out from reference TRBV9 and TRBJ2-2, the complete variable domain reads DSGVTQTPKHLITATGQRVTLRCSPRSGDLSVYWYQQSLDQGLQFLIQYYNGEERAKGNILERFSAQQFPDLHSELNLSSLELGDSALYFCASSAGTPSYTGELFFGEGSRLTVL.

This chain connects TRBV5-1 to TRBJ2-7; 11 bases line up with TRBD1. The CDR3 length is 14 residues. In germline, CDR1 is SGHRS, CDR2 YFSETQ. V lost 8 bases and J lost 6; bases outside the gene matches: 10. The CDR3 DNA reads as TGCGCCAGTATACCGGGACAGGGGGGCGGCGAGCAGTACTTC. This sequence encodes CASIPGQGGGEQYF.

This CDR3 is CASSLERAASRHEQFF. The CDR3, as DNA: TGTGCCAGCAGCTTAGAGCGGGCGGCCTCTCGCCATGAGCAGTTCTTC. V and J are TRBV11-2 and TRBJ2-1, with D possibly being TRBD2 (5 bases). CDR1 SGHAT and CDR2 FQNNGV come from the germline V gene. Trimming cost V 0 bases and J 8 bases, with 17 bases left between them. CDR3 length: 16 amino acids.

V and J are TRBV5-1 and TRBJ2-1; 12 bases fit TRBD2. V lost 4 bases to trimming and J lost 12 bases; unmatched junction nucleotides: 8. Germline V lookup: CDR1 SGHRS, CDR2 YFSETQ. The CDR3 is 14 residues long. CDR3 bases: TGCGCCAGCAGCCTGTCGACTAGCGGGAGAGGGCAGTTCTTC. Encoded protein: CASSLSTSGRGQFF.

V usage is TRBV11-3 and J usage is TRBJ2-1, with a weak D call TRBD2 (5 bases). Germline V gene data show CDR1 as SGHNT and CDR2 as YENEEA. The CDR3 contains 16 residues. V was shortened by 0 bases and J by 6 bases, with 15 bases between the two germline ends. In DNA, the CDR3 is TGTGCCAGCAGCTTAGATGGCGCGGGTGGTGGCAATGAGCAGTTCTTC. Its protein product is CASSLDGAGGGNEQFF.

The chain combines TRBV11-2 with TRBJ2-1; TRBD2 agrees at 7 bases. The CDR3 length is 16 residues. The germline CDR1 and CDR2 sequences are SGHAT and FQNNGV. V dropped 3 bases and J dropped 9; count of bases not matched to a gene: 14. In DNA form, the CDR3 reads TGTGCCAGCAGCTTGGTTTCAGCGGGACGTGCGGTTGAGCAGTTCTTC. This gives the protein CASSLVSAGRAVEQFF.

This chain links TRBV5-1 with TRBJ2-3; possible D gene TRBD2, 5 bases. V was cut by 4 bases and J by 8 bases, with 26 bases left in between. CDR1 and CDR2 from the germline V gene are SGHRS and YFSETQ. The CDR3 length is 17 residues. In DNA form, the CDR3 reads TGCGCCAGCAGCATAAACCGGGGTCGAACCGTTTCGGGTACGCAGTATTTT. Translation gives CASSINRGRTVSGTQYF. The full variable domain, in which reference TRBV5-1 and TRBJ2-3 provide the parts outside the CDR3, is KAGVTQTPRYLIKTRGQQVTLSCSPISGHRSVSWYQQTPGQGLQFLFEYFSETQRNKGNFPGRFSGRQFSNSRSEMNVSTLELGDSALYLCASSINRGRTVSGTQYFGPGTRLTVL.

The chain carries TRBV7-9 and TRBJ2-1; D not resolved. Germline V gene sequence: CDR1 SEHNR, CDR2 FQNEAQ (reference sequence). This CDR3 has 15 amino acids. V lost 3 bases, J lost 1 base, and 10 bases lay in between. DNA for the CDR3: TGTGCCAGCAGCTTCGGGCTAGTATCCTACAATGAGCAGTTCTTC. This gives the protein CASSFGLVSYNEQFF. The full variable domain, in which reference TRBV7-9 and TRBJ2-1 provide the parts outside the CDR3, is DTGVSQNPRHKITKRGQNVTFRCDPISEHNRLYWYRQTLGQGPEFLTYFQNEAQLEKSRLLSDRFSAERPKGSFSTLEIQRTEQGDSAMYLCASSFGLVSYNEQFFGPGTRLTVL.

The J gene is TRBJ2-7, the V gene TRBV9; D might be TRBD2 (5 bases). Germline values: CDR1 SGDLS, CDR2 YYNGEE. The CDR3 runs 15 residues. The V end lost 4 bases, the J end lost 0 bases, and 14 bases lay between the germline ends. CDR3 coding DNA: TGTGCCAGCAGCCCCCTGACGGAGGCCTCCTACGAGCAGTACTTC. Protein: CASSPLTEASYEQYF.

This chain connects TRBV5-1 to TRBJ1-2, with no clear D. CDR3 size: 13 residues. Germline values: CDR1 SGHRS, CDR2 YFSETQ. Trimming pared 2 bases from V and 8 bases from J, leaving 13 bases between. CDR3 protein: CASSLQSDRGYTF. The CDR3 region has the DNA TGCGCCAGCAGCTTACAGTCTGACCGAGGCTACACCTTC.

The V and J genes are TRBV18 and TRBJ2-1, with no clear D. The CDR3 runs 14 residues. Between the trimmed V and J ends, which lost 3 bases and 5 bases, there was a span of 11 bases. Germline assignment: CDR1 KGHSH and CDR2 LQKENI. The CDR3 region is CASSPVVADNEQFF. In DNA, the CDR3 is TGTGCCAGCTCACCGGTGGTAGCCGACAATGAGCAGTTCTTC. Full variable domain (remainder filled in from reference TRBV18 and TRBJ2-1): NAGVMQNPRHLVRRRGQEARLRCSPMKGHSHVYWYRQLPEEGLKFMVYLQKENIIDESGMPKERFSAEFPKEGPSILRIQQVVRGDSAAYFCASSPVVADNEQFFGPGTRLTVL.

A few counts support this clone. Other DNA variants within this sample encode the same CDR3. The chain combines TRBV6-6 with TRBJ2-7; TRBD1 or TRBD2 may be the D gene (5 bases each). V was pared by 6 bases and J by 4 bases, with 16 bases between. Germline V CDR1 and CDR2: MNHNY, SVGAGI (reference sequence). CDR3 length: 14 amino acids. The CDR3: CASRDGQGVYEQYF. The CDR3 nucleotides are TGTGCCAGCAGAGACGGGCAGGGAGTGTACGAGCAGTACTTC.